This is a list of T cell receptor beta chains from one sample in a study of CD8 T cells in ankylosing spondylitis. TCRdb called the 5' RACE reads again in MiXCR, with one record for every CDR3 protein. The table lists roughly 370,000 distinct CDR3 sequences, about a fifth of them singletons, with about 17% in the top ten. The sample consisted of blood, either unsorted or a sorted T cell fraction (not recorded which). Receptor source: a male donor with ankylosing spondylitis. Both conserved end residues are part of each CDR3. A D gene is named only where the DNA matches it firmly. A clone size is listed for some rows: how often the clone was seen (once, few, many), or a class if it is expanded.

D gene: TRBD1; J gene: TRBJ1-1; clone size: many; V gene: TRBV5-1; CDR3 DNA: TGCGCCAGCAGCTTGGCCTTCAGTATTTACAGGGGCACTGAAGCTTTCTTT; CDR3 protein: CASSLAFSIYRGTEAFF
D gene: TRBD2; J gene: TRBJ2-3; clone size: .; V gene: TRBV20-1; CDR3 DNA: TGCAGCTCTGAGACCGGGAGGGCCACAGATACGCAGTATTTT; CDR3 protein: CSSETGRATDTQYF
D gene: TRBD2; J gene: TRBJ2-7; clone size: .; V gene: TRBV6-2/TRBV6-3; CDR3 DNA: TGTGCCAGCAGCCGCGGGACTAGCGGGCCCGCCTACGAGCAGTACTTC; CDR3 protein: CASSRGTSGPAYEQYF
D gene: .; J gene: TRBJ2-6; clone size: .; V gene: TRBV25-1; CDR3 DNA: TGTGCCAGCAGTGGCCTGGCAGGGCTCTCTGGGGCCAACGTCCTGACTTTC; CDR3 protein: CASSGLAGLSGANVLTF
D gene: .; J gene: TRBJ2-1; clone size: .; V gene: TRBV5-1; CDR3 DNA: TGCGCCAGCAGCTTGAGGGCACCGGGCCACAATGAGCAGTTCTTC; CDR3 protein: CASSLRAPGHNEQFF
D gene: .; J gene: TRBJ2-1; clone size: .; V gene: TRBV21-1; CDR3 DNA: TGTGCCAGCAGCAAACAGGATCGAAGCGGGACGAGCTCCTACAATGAGCAGTTCTTC; CDR3 protein: CASSKQDRSGTSSYNEQFF
D gene: .; J gene: TRBJ2-1; clone size: .; V gene: TRBV20-1; CDR3 DNA: TGCAGTGCCATGGACGGGGTCCTGTACAATGAGCAGTTCTTC; CDR3 protein: CSAMDGVLYNEQFF
D gene: .; J gene: TRBJ2-7; clone size: few; V gene: TRBV25-1; CDR3 DNA: TGTGCCAGCAGTGAAGGCACAGCCTCCTACGAGCAGTACTTC; CDR3 protein: CASSEGTASYEQYF
D gene: .; J gene: TRBJ1-2; clone size: many; V gene: TRBV29-1; CDR3 DNA: TGCAGCGTTGAGACAGAGAACTATGGCTACACCTTC; CDR3 protein: CSVETENYGYTF
D gene: .; J gene: TRBJ2-1; clone size: .; V gene: TRBV11-1; CDR3 DNA: TGTGCCAGCAGTTCAGGGAGGACAGGCCGGAATGAGCAGTTCTTC; CDR3 protein: CASSSGRTGRNEQFF
D gene: TRBD1; J gene: TRBJ1-3; clone size: few; V gene: TRBV5-1; CDR3 DNA: TGCGCCAGCAGCAGGACAGGGGCTGGAAACACCATATATTTT; CDR3 protein: CASSRTGAGNTIYF
D gene: .; J gene: TRBJ1-2; clone size: many; V gene: TRBV20-1; CDR3 DNA: TGCAGTGCTAGAGATGGGCCTCTCTTTTACTATGGCTACACCTTC; CDR3 protein: CSARDGPLFYYGYTF
D gene: .; J gene: TRBJ2-5; clone size: .; V gene: TRBV5-1; CDR3 DNA: TGCGCCAGCAGCTCCCGGACGGTGGAAGAGACCCAGTACTTC; CDR3 protein: CASSSRTVEETQYF
D gene: .; J gene: TRBJ2-3; clone size: .; V gene: TRBV6-2/TRBV6-3; CDR3 DNA: TGTGCCAGCAGTTACTCTGGGGTTGCGGCTACGCAGTATTTT; CDR3 protein: CASSYSGVAATQYF
D gene: TRBD2; J gene: TRBJ2-3; clone size: few; V gene: TRBV10-3; CDR3 DNA: TGTGCCATCAGTGAGTCTGCGGGAGTGGCAGATACGCAGTATTTT; CDR3 protein: CAISESAGVADTQYF
D gene: .; J gene: TRBJ2-3; clone size: few; V gene: TRBV5-1; CDR3 DNA: TGCGCCAGCAGCTTGGAGGGACAAACTAGCACAGATACGCAGTATTTT; CDR3 protein: CASSLEGQTSTDTQYF